The source of this T cell receptor (beta chain) is a study of monozygotic twins with inflammatory bowel disease. TCRdb re-called the 5' RACE reads and shows each CDR3 protein once, DNA omitted. The table gives 80,000 or so distinct CDR3 sequences; the top ten clones make up approximately 7% of it. About this clonotype: Antigen unknown.

Study-wide points: Fewer shared clonotypes with others were found in IBD patients than in healthy twins, especially with disease activity. Differences in immunosuppressive treatment may have been a source of added variability in patient repertoires.

Every single donor had an approximately 2.5 ml blood sample drawn. The specimen sequenced was blood. The receptor was isolated from a human donor with ulcerative colitis or Crohn's disease, or a healthy co-twin of an affected twin (not recorded which).

The CDR3 here is CASSFSGNTEAFF. This chain joins TRBV5-1 and TRBJ1-1. This CDR3 contains 13 residues. CDR1 and CDR2 from the germline V gene are SGHRS and YFSETQ.